The 20 T cell receptor beta chains presented below share a single source sample, sequenced in a study of blood T cell repertoires in COVID-19. Assay: immunoSEQ multiplex PCR; the TCRdb copy retains only in-frame clones and omits some. The profile covers approximately 98,000 clones, with around four fifths appearing a single time and about 3.8% taken by the ten largest. The sequenced sample was peripheral blood. The receptors derive from a woman between 70 and 85 years old with acute or convalescent COVID-19.

The J gene is TRBJ1-2, the V gene TRBV4-2; D is undetermined. V gave up 1 base and J gave up 0 bases, with 15 bases separating them. The V gene's germline CDR1 is LGHNA and CDR2 YNFKEQ. This CDR3 has 17 amino acids. The CDR3 is CASSQGYGGRANYGYTF. The CDR3, as DNA: TGTGCCAGCAGCCAAGGTTACGGAGGACGGGCTAACTATGGCTACACCTTC.

The genes are TRBV11-2 and TRBJ1-4; the match to TRBD1 covers 9 bases. The CDR3 sequence is 15 residues long. Looked up from germline, CDR1 is SGHAT and CDR2 is FQNNGV. V lost 6 bases, J lost 5 bases, and 7 bases stayed unmatched. CDR3 protein: CASRKDRGRNEKLFF. CDR3 sequence (DNA): TGTGCCAGCAGAAAGGACAGGGGTCGGAATGAAAAACTGTTTTTT. Drawing the rest from reference TRBV11-2 and TRBJ1-4, the complete variable domain is EAGVAQSPRYKIIEKRQSVAFWCNPISGHATLYWYQQILGQGPKLLIQFQNNGVVDDSQLPKDRFSAERLKGVDSTLKIQPAKLEDSAVYLCASRKDRGRNEKLFFGSGTQLSVL.

This rearrangement joins TRBV7-9 to TRBJ2-7, with unresolved D. The germline V gene encodes CDR1 SEHNR and CDR2 FQNEAQ (reference sequence). The CDR3 is 14 residues long. Between the trimmed V and J ends, which lost 5 bases and 1 base, there was a span of 12 bases. The CDR3 sequence: CASSPQTRSYEQYF. CDR3 coding DNA: TGTGCCAGCAGCCCACAAACGCGGTCCTACGAGCAGTACTTC.

This chain links TRBV7-2 with TRBJ2-5; 11 nucleotides match TRBD2. This CDR3 has 15 residues. The germline V gene encodes CDR1 SGHTA and CDR2 FQGNSA. After removal of 5 bases from V and 5 bases from J, the junction contained 7 bases not matched to a gene. CDR3 nucleotide sequence: TGTGCCAGCAGCATGTCTAGCGGGGGGCCGGAGACCCAGTACTTC. Amino acid sequence: CASSMSSGGPETQYF.

The rearrangement joins TRBV28 to TRBJ2-3; no clear D gene. In germline, CDR1 is MDHEN, CDR2 SYDVKM. The CDR3 runs 12 residues. V shed 5 bases and J shed 6 bases, with 9 bases lying between them. The CDR3 DNA follows: TGTGCCAGCAGTATGACTGTGGATACGCAGTATTTT. Protein: CASSMTVDTQYF. The full variable domain, completed using reference TRBV28 and TRBJ2-3, is DVKVTQSSRYLVKRTGEKVFLECVQDMDHENMFWYRQDPGLGLRLIYFSYDVKMKEKGDIPEGYSVSREKKERFSLILESASTNQTSMYLCASSMTVDTQYFGPGTRLTVL.

The chain carries TRBV29-1 and TRBJ2-1; 9 bases fit TRBD1. Germline CDR1 and CDR2: SQVTM and ANQGSEA. The V gene end was trimmed by 4 bases and the J gene end by 4 bases; junction bases not matched to a gene: 2. The CDR3 totals 13 residues. This chain's CDR3 is CSVGGTGYNEQFF. The CDR3 DNA follows: TGCAGCGTTGGGGGGACAGGGTACAATGAGCAGTTCTTC.

The gene calls are TRBV30 and TRBJ2-7, with TRBD1 matching over 10 bases. From germline, CDR1 is GTSNPN and CDR2 SVGIG (reference sequence). J was trimmed by 4 bases and V by 1 base; bases with no gene match: 1. The CDR3 is made up of 13 amino acids. The CDR3 loop is CAWSADRGYEQYF. For the CDR3, the DNA is TGTGCCTGGAGTGCGGACAGGGGGTACGAGCAGTACTTC.

V is TRBV5-1 and J is TRBJ2-5; TRBD2 matches 7 bases. V gave up 4 bases and J gave up 6 bases; unmatched junction bases: 15. This CDR3 contains 16 residues. CDR1 is SGHRS, CDR2 YFSETQ, per germline. Here the CDR3 DNA reads TGCGCCAGCAGCGGGGGACTAAGCGGGGCGGTCCAGACCCAGTACTTC. It translates to CASSGGLSGAVQTQYF.

The chain links TRBV3-1 (or the pseudogene TRBV3-2) to TRBJ1-6; D might be TRBD1 (6 bases). CDR1 is LGHDT, CDR2 YNNKEL, per germline (reference sequence). The CDR3 is made up of 14 amino acids. Trimming stripped 4 bases from V and 4 bases from J, with 8 bases between. DNA for the CDR3: TGTGCCAGCAGCCTCGGACAGTATAATTCACCCCTCCACTTT. Its translation is CASSLGQYNSPLHF.

In its sample, this clone was seen once. This chain connects TRBV6-2 or TRBV6-3 to TRBJ2-6, with TRBD2 matching 8 bases. Germline lookup yields CDR1 MNHEY and CDR2 SVGEGT. The V and J ends lost 4 bases and 0 bases, in that order; junction bases with no gene match: 5. This CDR3 spans 17 amino acids. CDR3: CASSSLAGSSGANVLTF. DNA of the CDR3: TGTGCCAGCAGTTCTCTAGCGGGCTCCTCTGGGGCCAACGTCCTGACTTTC.

The chain is built from TRBV29-1 and TRBJ1-3; tentative D call: TRBD1 (6 bases). Germline V gene data show CDR1 as SQVTM and CDR2 as ANQGSEA. The CDR3 consists of 13 residues. With 3 bases removed from V and 3 bases from J, the gap between germline ends came to 9 bases. The CDR3 DNA follows: TGCAGCGTTGACACAGGGTTTGGAAACACCATATATTTT. Translation: CSVDTGFGNTIYF.

This clone was recorded a few times. The V call is TRBV19, the J call TRBJ1-1; TRBD1 might be the D (5 bases). The germline V and J ends were trimmed by 6 bases and 4 bases, with 15 bases remaining between them. Germline CDR1 reads LNHDA; CDR2 reads SQIVND (reference sequence). This CDR3 spans 14 amino acids. For the CDR3, the DNA is TGTGCCAGTAGCCTAGGTGGGGGGACCACTGAAGCTTTCTTT. Protein: CASSLGGGTTEAFF.

The chain carries TRBV7-3 and TRBJ1-1; D is perhaps TRBD1 (5 bases). Trimming took off 8 bases at V and 2 bases at J, with 15 bases between the two ends. CDR3 size: 14 residues. From germline, CDR1 is SGHTA and CDR2 FQGTGA. The CDR3 nucleotides read TGTGCCAGCCGACTGGGGGGGAGTAACACTGAAGCTTTCTTT. Residues: CASRLGGSNTEAFF. Looking up the rest from reference TRBV7-3 and TRBJ1-1 gives the full variable domain: GAGVSQTPSNKVTEKGKYVELRCDPISGHTALYWYRQSLGQGPEFLIYFQGTGAADDSGLPNDRFFAVRPEGSVSTLKIQRTERGDSAVYLCASRLGGSNTEAFFGQGTRLTVV.

The chain couples TRBV7-8 to TRBJ2-3, with unresolved D. Between the trimmed V and J ends, which lost 5 bases and 5 bases, there was a span of 11 bases. In germline, CDR1 is SGHVS, CDR2 FQNEAQ. The CDR3 consists of 13 residues. CDR3 in amino acids: CASSPVAEDTQYF. The CDR3 nucleotides are TGTGCCAGCAGCCCCGTCGCGGAAGATACGCAGTATTTT.

CDR3 DNA: TGTGCCAGCAGCCGCGAAACTAGCCTCAGCTCCTACAATGAGCAGTTCTTC. Its protein is CASSRETSLSSYNEQFF. The chain links TRBV11-2 to TRBJ2-1; D is perhaps TRBD2 (6 bases). From germline, CDR1 is SGHAT and CDR2 FQNNGV. The CDR3 is made up of 17 amino acids. V lost 5 bases and J lost 0, with 17 bases in between.

The gene calls are TRBV6-5 and TRBJ2-5, with no clear D. The CDR3 runs to 11 residues. Germline values: CDR1 MNHEY, CDR2 SVGAGI. With 4 bases removed from V and 6 bases from J, the gap between germline ends came to 6 bases. The CDR3 DNA follows: TGTGCCAGCAGTTTTGGCCAGACCCAGTACTTC. It is translated as CASSFGQTQYF.

This clone appeared a few times. V and J are TRBV7-8 and TRBJ1-2; maybe TRBD1 (6 bases). The CDR3 totals 14 residues. The germline gives CDR1 SGHVS, CDR2 FQNEAQ. The V end lost 2 bases, the J end lost 8 bases, and 15 bases lay between the germline ends. CDR3 loop: CASSLTQGKEGYTF. CDR3 in DNA: TGTGCCAGCAGCTTAACACAGGGCAAGGAAGGCTACACCTTC.

The gene calls are TRBV7-9 and TRBJ2-1, with a weak D call TRBD2 (5 bases). The CDR3 covers 12 residues. The V end was cut by 2 bases, the J end by 7 bases, with 6 bases between. Germline V lookup: CDR1 SEHNR, CDR2 FQNEAQ (reference sequence). Written as DNA, the CDR3 is TGTGCCAGCAGCTTAACGGGGAATGAGCAGTTCTTC. Translation gives CASSLTGNEQFF.

The rearrangement joins TRBV11-2 to TRBJ2-7; 8 nucleotides line up with TRBD2. The CDR3 runs to 15 residues. Germline CDR1 reads SGHAT; CDR2 reads FQNNGV. Trimming cost V 3 bases and J 4 bases; bases outside gene matches: 8. The CDR3 region is CASSLLAGGTYEQYF. In DNA, the CDR3 is TGTGCCAGCAGCTTGCTGGCGGGAGGTACTTACGAGCAGTACTTC.

V gene TRBV24-1 combines with J gene TRBJ2-7; 8 bases match TRBD1. Germline-derived CDR1 and CDR2 are KGHDR and SFDVKD. There are 16 residues in the CDR3. In nucleotides, the CDR3 is TGTGCCACCAGTGCTTTGGGGGACAGGAAGGCCTACGAGCAGTACGTC. Translated: CATSALGDRKAYEQYV.